The 22 T cell receptor beta chains given below trace back to one sample, sequenced in a study of cytomegalovirus exposure and HLA in healthy donors (dated by TCRdb to about 2017). Receptors were amplified or captured by the immunoSEQ multiplex PCR assay. TCRdb took this table from immuneACCESS and kept in-frame rearrangements with V and J called. Such tables lack part of the clones; where checked against another copy, unresolved V genes explain under half of the gap, and the rest is unexplained. Present in this sample are 100,000 to 150,000 clones, approximately 89% of which were seen just once. Around 1.3% of the sample is held by the ten biggest clonotypes. Sequencing was carried out using PBMCs. The receptors were sampled from a woman under 30 in good health and CMV-seronegative.

The V and J genes are TRBV7-3 and TRBJ2-5, with D perhaps matching TRBD2 (5 bases). Germline values: CDR1 SGHTA, CDR2 FQGTGA. Between the trimmed V and J ends, which lost 5 bases and 2 bases, there was a span of 9 bases. CDR3 size: 13 residues. The DNA for the CDR3 is TGTGCCAGCAGCCCCCCGGGGCAAGAGACCCAGTACTTC. Translation gives CASSPPGQETQYF.

The chain has TRBV10-2 and TRBJ1-2; a possible D gene is TRBD1 (5 bases). The CDR3 is 13 amino acids. The germline CDR1 and CDR2 sequences are WSHSY and SAAADI. The ends were cut back, 5 bases at V and 5 bases at J, with 12 bases in the middle. The CDR3 reads CASSRGQGYGYTF. The CDR3 coding sequence is TGCGCCAGCAGTAGGGGCCAGGGTTATGGCTACACCTTC.

In its sample, this clone was seen once. V is TRBV4-2 and J is TRBJ1-1, with D perhaps matching TRBD1 (6 bases). This CDR3 is built from 15 residues. V gave up 0 bases and J gave up 4 bases, with 12 bases separating them. CDR1 and CDR2 (germline): LGHNA, YNFKEQ. CDR3 bases: TGTGCCAGCAGCCAAGAGTCAGGGGCGAGCACTGAAGCTTTCTTT. This codes for CASSQESGASTEAFF.

To note about this clone: The junction departs from the called germline gene at one end, perhaps through a read error. The J gene is TRBJ1-2, the V gene TRBV25-1; no reliable D call. The V gene's germline CDR1 is MGHDK and CDR2 SYGVNS. This CDR3 spans 13 amino acids. The CDR3 bases are TGTGCCAGCAGAGAGGCTGGAACCTATGTCTACACCTTC. Its protein product is CASREAGTYVYTF.

This clone was seen only a few times. This chain links TRBV29-1 with TRBJ2-7; 7 bases are a match to TRBD1. The CDR3 has 11 residues. Germline CDR1 and CDR2: SQVTM and ANQGSEA. V lost 3 bases to trimming and J lost 4 bases; unmatched junction nucleotides: 0. As DNA, the CDR3 is TGCAGCGTTGACAGGGGGTACGAGCAGTACTTC. Encoded protein: CSVDRGYEQYF.

This clone was recorded only once. The CDR3 loop reads CASSSPYREPYGYTF. The CDR3 DNA follows: TGTGCCAGCAGCTCGCCATACAGGGAGCCATATGGCTACACCTTC. The chain couples TRBV5-4 to TRBJ1-2; D possibly corresponds to TRBD1 (6 bases). This CDR3 spans 15 amino acids. V dropped 3 bases and J dropped 5 bases, with 17 bases sitting between them. Germline CDR1 SGHNT, CDR2 YYREEE (reference sequence). The variable domain in full, with the rest retrieved from reference TRBV5-4 and TRBJ1-2, is ETGVTQSPTHLIKTRGQQVTLRCSSQSGHNTVSWYQQALGQGPQFIFQYYREEENGRGNFPPRFSGLQFPNYSSELNVNALELDDSALYLCASSSPYREPYGYTFGSGTRLTVV.

This chain connects TRBV5-1 to TRBJ1-4; D is unresolved. V lost 0 bases and J 7 bases, leaving 16 bases between the germline ends. The CDR3 totals 16 residues. The germline V gene has CDR1 SGHRS and CDR2 YFSETQ. The CDR3, as DNA: TGCGCCAGCAGCTTGGGACCGTTCGGGAGCGGTGAAAAACTGTTTTTT. It translates to CASSLGPFGSGEKLFF.

The chain employs TRBV6-1 and TRBJ1-5; D gene ambiguous. V dropped 7 bases and J dropped 0 bases, with 13 bases sitting between them. The CDR3 spans 15 residues. Germline assignment: CDR1 MNHNS and CDR2 SASEGT. CDR3 in DNA: TGTGCCAGCAACAAAATAGGGAGTAGCAATCAGCCCCAGCATTTT. Amino acids: CASNKIGSSNQPQHF.

V usage is TRBV25-1 and J usage is TRBJ2-2; 9 bases are shared with TRBD1. The germline gives CDR1 MGHDK, CDR2 SYGVNS. With 6 bases clipped from V and 5 bases from J, the junction kept 16 bases outside the gene matches. This CDR3 region has 18 residues. Here the CDR3 reads CASSADREGTGRTGELFF. The CDR3 bases are TGTGCCAGCAGCGCAGACCGGGAAGGGACAGGGCGGACCGGGGAGCTGTTTTTT.

The V call is TRBV19, the J call TRBJ1-1; 9 bases are a match to TRBD1. Trimming cost V 5 bases and J 12 bases; bases outside gene matches: 13. The CDR3 covers 14 residues. Germline V CDR1 and CDR2: LNHDA, SQIVND (reference sequence). Written as DNA, the CDR3 is TGTGCCAGTAGTGCCCGTCCCGGGACAGGGATAACTTTCTTT. Encoded protein: CASSARPGTGITFF.

This clone has just a few counts. The chain has TRBV4-1 and TRBJ2-7; D ambiguous. V gave up 6 bases and J gave up 3 bases, with 12 bases separating them. CDR3 length: 13 residues. The germline gives CDR1 MGHRA, CDR2 YSYEKL. The CDR3 DNA is TGCGCCAGCAGTCTAACCGAGGTCTACGAGCAGTACTTC. This encodes CASSLTEVYEQYF.

The chain couples TRBV10-3 to TRBJ1-1; TRBD1 might be the D (5 bases). V lost 6 bases and J lost 3, with 11 bases in between. The CDR3 is made up of 13 amino acids. Germline V gives CDR1 ENHRY, CDR2 SYGVKD. The CDR3 sequence is CAIRGTTDTEAFF. The CDR3 DNA follows: TGTGCCATCAGGGGAACGACAGACACTGAAGCTTTCTTT.

The V call is TRBV19, the J call TRBJ1-1; no definite D call. Germline values: CDR1 LNHDA, CDR2 SQIVND (reference sequence). V was cut by 7 bases and J by 1 base, with 10 bases left in between. The CDR3 runs 13 residues. The CDR3 nucleotides read TGTGCCAGTAATAACAGACGGAACACTGAAGCTTTCTTT. Protein: CASNNRRNTEAFF.

The V and J genes are TRBV6-5 and TRBJ2-3, with 8 bases lining up with TRBD2. V dropped 5 bases and J dropped 1; count of bases not matched to a gene: 2. The CDR3 loop spans 14 amino acids. The V gene's germline CDR1 is MNHEY and CDR2 SVGAGI. Written as DNA, the CDR3 is TGTGCCAGCAGTCCACTAGCGGGCACAGATACGCAGTATTTT. Its protein is CASSPLAGTDTQYF.

V usage is TRBV14 and J usage is TRBJ1-4; D call uncertain. Trimming shortened V by 5 bases and J by 7 bases, and 11 bases separated the two germline ends. CDR3 length equals 13 residues. Germline V gene sequence: CDR1 SGHDN, CDR2 FVKESK. CDR3 bases: TGTGCCAGCAGCGGGCAGTTGGGTGAAAAACTGTTTTTT. Encoded protein: CASSGQLGEKLFF. Looking up the rest from reference TRBV14 and TRBJ1-4 gives the full variable domain: EAGVTQFPSHSVIEKGQTVTLRCDPISGHDNLYWYRRVMGKEIKFLLHFVKESKQDESGMPNNRFLAERTGGTYSTLKVQPAELEDSGVYFCASSGQLGEKLFFGSGTQLSVL.

This chain links TRBV6-6 with TRBJ1-5; no clear D. The CDR3 is made up of 16 amino acids. V was shortened by 2 bases and J by 3 bases, with 14 bases between the two germline ends. The germline gives CDR1 MNHNY, CDR2 SVGAGI (reference sequence). CDR3 residues: CASSYSPSYANQPQHF. In DNA form, the CDR3 reads TGTGCCAGCAGTTACAGTCCCTCCTATGCCAATCAGCCCCAGCATTTT.

This chain links TRBV7-9 with TRBJ1-1, with D uncertain. The CDR3 extends over 15 amino acids. V was shortened by 4 bases and J by 1 base, with 13 bases between the two germline ends. Germline V gene lookup returns CDR1 SEHNR and CDR2 FQNEAQ (reference sequence). The CDR3 bases are TGTGCCAGCAGCTACTCTGGACTTAGGAACACTGAAGCTTTCTTT. This codes for CASSYSGLRNTEAFF. Full variable domain (rest looked up from reference TRBV7-9 and TRBJ1-1): DTGVSQNPRHKITKRGQNVTFRCDPISEHNRLYWYRQTLGQGPEFLTYFQNEAQLEKSRLLSDRFSAERPKGSFSTLEIQRTEQGDSAMYLCASSYSGLRNTEAFFGQGTRLTVV.

The chain carries TRBV9 and TRBJ2-6; 8 bases align to TRBD1. The CDR3 totals 17 residues. Trimming removed 1 base from V and 2 bases from J; junction bases left unmatched: 5. From germline, CDR1 is SGDLS and CDR2 YYNGEE. In nucleotides, the CDR3 is TGTGCCAGCAGCGTAATAGACAGGGGCGCTGGGGCCAACGTCCTGACTTTC. It is translated as CASSVIDRGAGANVLTF. Based on the CDR3 plus reference TRBV9 and TRBJ2-6, the full variable domain is DSGVTQTPKHLITATGQRVTLRCSPRSGDLSVYWYQQSLDQGLQFLIQYYNGEERAKGNILERFSAQQFPDLHSELNLSSLELGDSALYFCASSVIDRGAGANVLTFGAGSRLTVL.

This chain uses TRBV19 with TRBJ1-4, with a possible D match to TRBD1 (6 bases). Trimming left V 5 bases short and J 2 bases short, with 9 bases between. This CDR3 contains 14 residues. Germline-derived CDR1 and CDR2 are LNHDA and SQIVND (reference sequence). The CDR3 region has the DNA TGTGCCAGTAGTTCAGGGGCGACTAATGAAAAACTGTTTTTT. Amino acids: CASSSGATNEKLFF.

The chain uses TRBV6-5 and TRBJ1-3; TRBD1 is a possible D gene (5 bases). From germline, CDR1 is MNHEY and CDR2 SVGAGI. With 10 bases removed from V and 4 bases from J, the gap between germline ends came to 17 bases. The CDR3 is 14 residues long. The chain's CDR3 is CATRAGVGGNTIYF. The CDR3 DNA is TGTGCCACCCGTGCGGGGGTGGGCGGAAACACCATATATTTT.

The CDR3 protein is CASSFFRDTEAFF. The CDR3 nucleotides are TGTGCCAGCAGCTTTTTCAGGGACACTGAAGCTTTCTTT. The chain carries TRBV7-2 and TRBJ1-1, with a weak D call TRBD1 (5 bases). From germline, CDR1 is SGHTA and CDR2 FQGNSA. The CDR3 sequence is 13 residues long. Trimming removed 3 bases at V and 3 bases at J, with 8 bases between.

The rearrangement joins TRBV19 to TRBJ1-1; D gene uncertain. Trimming cost V 1 base and J 4 bases, with 7 bases left between them. Germline assignment: CDR1 LNHDA and CDR2 SQIVND (reference sequence). The CDR3 length is 13 residues. CDR3 DNA sequence: TGTGCCAGTAGTATAGCTGGGCCCACTGAAGCTTTCTTT. Protein: CASSIAGPTEAFF.